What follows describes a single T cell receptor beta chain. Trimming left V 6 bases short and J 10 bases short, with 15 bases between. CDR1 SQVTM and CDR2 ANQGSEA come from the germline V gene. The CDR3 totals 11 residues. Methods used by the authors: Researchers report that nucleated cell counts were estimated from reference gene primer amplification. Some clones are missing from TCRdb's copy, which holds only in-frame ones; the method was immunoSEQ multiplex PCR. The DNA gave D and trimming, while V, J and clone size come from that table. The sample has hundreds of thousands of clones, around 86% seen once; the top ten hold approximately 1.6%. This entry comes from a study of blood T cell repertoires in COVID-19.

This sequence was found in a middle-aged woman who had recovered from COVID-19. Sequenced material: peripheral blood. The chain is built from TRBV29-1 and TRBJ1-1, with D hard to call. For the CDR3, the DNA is TGCAGCGTCGTTGGAGGCCCCCGAGCTTTCTTT. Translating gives CSVVGGPRAFF.